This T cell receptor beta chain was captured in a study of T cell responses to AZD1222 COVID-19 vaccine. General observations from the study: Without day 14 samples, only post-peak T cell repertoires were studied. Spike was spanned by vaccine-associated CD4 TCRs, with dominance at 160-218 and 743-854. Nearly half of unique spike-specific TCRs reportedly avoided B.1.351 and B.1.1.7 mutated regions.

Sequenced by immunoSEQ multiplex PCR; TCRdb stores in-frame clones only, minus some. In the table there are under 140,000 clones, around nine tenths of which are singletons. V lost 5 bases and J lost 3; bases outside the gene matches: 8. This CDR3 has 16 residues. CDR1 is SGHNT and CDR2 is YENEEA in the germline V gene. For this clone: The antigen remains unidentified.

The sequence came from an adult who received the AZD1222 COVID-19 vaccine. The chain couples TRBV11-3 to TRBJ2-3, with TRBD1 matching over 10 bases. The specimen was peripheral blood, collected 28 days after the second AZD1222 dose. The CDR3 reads CASSMRWGQGTDTQYF. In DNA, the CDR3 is TGTGCCAGCAGCATGCGTTGGGGACAGGGGACAGATACGCAGTATTTT.